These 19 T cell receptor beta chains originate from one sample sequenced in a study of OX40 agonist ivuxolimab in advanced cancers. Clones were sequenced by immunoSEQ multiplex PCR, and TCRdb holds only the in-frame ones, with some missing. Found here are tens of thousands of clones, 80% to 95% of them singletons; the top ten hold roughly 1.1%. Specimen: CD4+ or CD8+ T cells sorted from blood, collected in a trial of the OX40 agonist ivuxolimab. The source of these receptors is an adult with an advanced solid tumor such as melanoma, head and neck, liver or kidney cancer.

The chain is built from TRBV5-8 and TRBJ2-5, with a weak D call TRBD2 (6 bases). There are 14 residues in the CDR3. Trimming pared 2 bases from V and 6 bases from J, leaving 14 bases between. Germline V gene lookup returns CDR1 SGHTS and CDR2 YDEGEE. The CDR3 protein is CASSLRDSLQTQYF. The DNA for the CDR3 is TGTGCCAGCAGCTTAAGGGACTCCTTGCAGACCCAGTACTTC.

CDR3 in amino acids: CASSFSPGLGSTGELFF. In DNA form, the CDR3 reads TGTGCCAGCAGCTTCTCCCCTGGCCTAGGTTCCACCGGGGAGCTGTTTTTT. The V gene is TRBV7-9, the J gene TRBJ2-2; D remains ambiguous. The CDR3 is 17 residues long. Per the germline V gene, CDR1 is SEHNR and CDR2 is FQNEAQ (reference sequence). V shed 3 bases and J shed 4 bases, with 18 bases lying between them.

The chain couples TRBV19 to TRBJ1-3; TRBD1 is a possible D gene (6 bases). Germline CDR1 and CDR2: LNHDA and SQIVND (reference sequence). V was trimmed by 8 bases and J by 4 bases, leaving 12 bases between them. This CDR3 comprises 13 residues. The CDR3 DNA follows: TGTGCCAGTCGCATCGGGACAGGAAACACCATATATTTT. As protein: CASRIGTGNTIYF.

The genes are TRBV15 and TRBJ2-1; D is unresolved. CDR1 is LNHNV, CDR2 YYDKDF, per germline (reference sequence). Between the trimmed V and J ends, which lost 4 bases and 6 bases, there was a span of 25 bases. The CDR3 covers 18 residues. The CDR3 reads CATSTDRDKRTPSNEQFF. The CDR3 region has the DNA TGTGCCACCAGCACCGATAGAGACAAAAGGACCCCAAGCAATGAGCAGTTCTTC.

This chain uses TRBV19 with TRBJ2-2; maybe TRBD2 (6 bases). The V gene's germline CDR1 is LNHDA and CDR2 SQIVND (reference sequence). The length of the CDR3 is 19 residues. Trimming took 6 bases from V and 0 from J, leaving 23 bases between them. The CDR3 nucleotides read TGTGCCAGTAGCCGTCTCGCGGGAAAAATCGGAGCGAACACCGGGGAGCTGTTTTTT. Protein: CASSRLAGKIGANTGELFF.

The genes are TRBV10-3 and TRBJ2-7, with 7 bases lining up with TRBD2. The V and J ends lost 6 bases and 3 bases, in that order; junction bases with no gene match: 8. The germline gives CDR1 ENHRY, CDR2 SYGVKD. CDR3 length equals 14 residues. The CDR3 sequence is CAIRVGGLVYEQYF. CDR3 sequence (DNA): TGTGCCATCAGGGTAGGCGGACTAGTCTACGAGCAGTACTTC.

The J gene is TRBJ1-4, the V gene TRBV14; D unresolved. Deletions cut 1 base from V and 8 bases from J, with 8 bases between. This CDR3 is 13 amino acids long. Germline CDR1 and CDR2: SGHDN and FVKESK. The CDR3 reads CASSQGAAEKLFF. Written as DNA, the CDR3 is TGTGCCAGCAGCCAAGGGGCAGCCGAAAAACTGTTTTTT.

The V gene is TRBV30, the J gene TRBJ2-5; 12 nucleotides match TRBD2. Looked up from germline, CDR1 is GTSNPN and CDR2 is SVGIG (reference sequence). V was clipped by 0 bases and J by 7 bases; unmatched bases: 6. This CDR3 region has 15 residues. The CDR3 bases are TGTGCCTGGAGTGTACAACTAGCGGGAGGAGGGACCCAGTACTTC. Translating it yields CAWSVQLAGGGTQYF.

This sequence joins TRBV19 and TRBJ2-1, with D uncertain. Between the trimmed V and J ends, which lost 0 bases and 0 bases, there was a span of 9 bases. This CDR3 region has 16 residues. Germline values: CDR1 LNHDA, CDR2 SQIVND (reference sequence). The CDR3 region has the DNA TGTGCCAGTAGTATAGACGGCTCTAGCTCCTACAATGAGCAGTTCTTC. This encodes CASSIDGSSSYNEQFF.

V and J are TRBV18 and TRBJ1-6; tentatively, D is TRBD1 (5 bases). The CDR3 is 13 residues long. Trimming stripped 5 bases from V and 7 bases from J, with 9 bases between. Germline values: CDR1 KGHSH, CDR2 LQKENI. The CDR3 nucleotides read TGTGCCAGCTCATCCGGGACCAATTCACCCCTCCACTTT. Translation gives CASSSGTNSPLHF.

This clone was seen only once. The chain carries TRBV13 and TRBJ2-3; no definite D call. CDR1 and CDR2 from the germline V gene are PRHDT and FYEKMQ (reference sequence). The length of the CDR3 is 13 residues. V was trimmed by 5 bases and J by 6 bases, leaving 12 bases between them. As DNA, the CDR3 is TGTGCCAGCAGCCAAGTATCATCGGATACGCAGTATTTT. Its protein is CASSQVSSDTQYF.

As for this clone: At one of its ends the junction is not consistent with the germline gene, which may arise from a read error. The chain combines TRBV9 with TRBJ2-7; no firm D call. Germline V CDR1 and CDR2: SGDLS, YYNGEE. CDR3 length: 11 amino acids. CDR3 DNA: TGTGCCAGCACTGACCGGCCCCCTAGGCCCTTC. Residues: CASTDRPPRPF.

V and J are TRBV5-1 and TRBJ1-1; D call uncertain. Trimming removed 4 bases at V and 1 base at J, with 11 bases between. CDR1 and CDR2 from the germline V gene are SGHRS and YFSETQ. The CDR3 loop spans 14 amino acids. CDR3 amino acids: CASSVSGQNTEAFF. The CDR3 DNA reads TGCGCCAGCAGCGTATCGGGCCAGAACACTGAAGCTTTCTTT.

The CDR3 coding sequence is TGTGCCAGCAGTGATGACTTTAAACAAGAGACCCAGTACTTC. Its protein is CASSDDFKQETQYF. The J gene is TRBJ2-5, the V gene TRBV2; D not certain. CDR3 length: 14 residues. V lost 3 bases to trimming and J lost 2 bases, with 10 bases between them. Germline assignment: CDR1 SNHLY and CDR2 FYNNEI. Looking up the rest from reference TRBV2 and TRBJ2-5 gives the full variable domain: EPEVTQTPSHQVTQMGQEVILRCVPISNHLYFYWYRQILGQKVEFLVSFYNNEISEKSEIFDDQFSVERPDGSNFTLKIRSTKLEDSAMYFCASSDDFKQETQYFGPGTRLLVL.

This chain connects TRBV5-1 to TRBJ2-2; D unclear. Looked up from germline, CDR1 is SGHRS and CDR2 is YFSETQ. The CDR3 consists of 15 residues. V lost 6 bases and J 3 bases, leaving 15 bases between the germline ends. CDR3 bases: TGCGCCAGCACCGTAGCTAGAACTGACACCGGGGAGCTGTTTTTT. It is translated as CASTVARTDTGELFF.

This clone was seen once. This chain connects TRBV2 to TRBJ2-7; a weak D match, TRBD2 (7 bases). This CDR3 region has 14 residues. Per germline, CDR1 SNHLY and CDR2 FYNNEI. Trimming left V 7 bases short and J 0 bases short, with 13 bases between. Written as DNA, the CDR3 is TGTGCCAGCAAGAAGGGGGGGAGCTCCTACGAGCAGTACTTC. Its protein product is CASKKGGSSYEQYF. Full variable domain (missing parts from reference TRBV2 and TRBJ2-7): EPEVTQTPSHQVTQMGQEVILRCVPISNHLYFYWYRQILGQKVEFLVSFYNNEISEKSEIFDDQFSVERPDGSNFTLKIRSTKLEDSAMYFCASKKGGSSYEQYFGPGTRLTVT.

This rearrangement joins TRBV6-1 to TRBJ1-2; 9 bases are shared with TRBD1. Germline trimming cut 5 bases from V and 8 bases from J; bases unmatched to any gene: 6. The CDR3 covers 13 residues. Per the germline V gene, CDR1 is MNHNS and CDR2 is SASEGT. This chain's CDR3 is CASSRRQGEGYTF. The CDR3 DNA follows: TGTGCCAGCAGTCGCCGACAGGGGGAAGGCTACACCTTC.

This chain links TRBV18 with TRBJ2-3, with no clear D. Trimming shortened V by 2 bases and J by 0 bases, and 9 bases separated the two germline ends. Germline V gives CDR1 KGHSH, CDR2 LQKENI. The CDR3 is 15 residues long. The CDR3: CASSPGGTSTDTQYF. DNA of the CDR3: TGTGCCAGCTCACCAGGCGGAACTAGCACAGATACGCAGTATTTT.

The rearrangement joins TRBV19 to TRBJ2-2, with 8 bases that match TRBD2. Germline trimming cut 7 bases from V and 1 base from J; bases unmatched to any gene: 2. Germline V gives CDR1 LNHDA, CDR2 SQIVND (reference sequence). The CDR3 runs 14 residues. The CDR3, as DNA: TGTGCCAGTAACGCGGGAGGGAACACCGGGGAGCTGTTTTTT. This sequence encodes CASNAGGNTGELFF. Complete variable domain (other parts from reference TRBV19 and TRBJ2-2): DGGITQSPKYLFRKEGQNVTLSCEQNLNHDAMYWYRQDPGQGLRLIYYSQIVNDFQKGDIAEGYSVSREKKESFPLTVTSAQKNPTAFYLCASNAGGNTGELFFGEGSRLTVL.